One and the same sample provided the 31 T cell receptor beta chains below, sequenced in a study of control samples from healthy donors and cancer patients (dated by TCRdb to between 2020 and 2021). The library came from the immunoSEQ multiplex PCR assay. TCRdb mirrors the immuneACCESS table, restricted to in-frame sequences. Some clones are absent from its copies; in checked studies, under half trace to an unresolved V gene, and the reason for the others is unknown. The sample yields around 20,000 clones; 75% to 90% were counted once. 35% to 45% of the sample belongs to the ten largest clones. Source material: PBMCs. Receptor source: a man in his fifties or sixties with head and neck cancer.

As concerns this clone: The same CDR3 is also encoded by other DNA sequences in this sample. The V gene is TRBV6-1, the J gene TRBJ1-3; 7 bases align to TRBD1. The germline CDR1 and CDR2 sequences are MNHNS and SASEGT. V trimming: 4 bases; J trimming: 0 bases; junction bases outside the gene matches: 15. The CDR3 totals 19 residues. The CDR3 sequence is CASSGLSGTVFRSGNTIYF. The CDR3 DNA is TGTGCCAGCAGTGGCCTTTCCGGGACAGTGTTCCGCTCTGGAAACACCATATATTTT.

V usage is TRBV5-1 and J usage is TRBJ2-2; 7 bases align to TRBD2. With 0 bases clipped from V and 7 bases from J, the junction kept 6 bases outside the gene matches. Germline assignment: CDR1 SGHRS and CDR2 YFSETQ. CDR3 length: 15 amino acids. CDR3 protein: CASSLGGASGGELFF. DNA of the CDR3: TGCGCCAGCAGCTTGGGAGGGGCTAGCGGCGGGGAGCTGTTTTTT.

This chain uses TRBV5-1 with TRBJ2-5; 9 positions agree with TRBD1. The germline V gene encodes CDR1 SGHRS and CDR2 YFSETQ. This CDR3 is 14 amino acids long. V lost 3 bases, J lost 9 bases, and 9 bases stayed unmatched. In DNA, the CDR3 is TGCGCCAGCAGCTCCGGGACAGGGCCGGCGGCCCAGTACTTC. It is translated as CASSSGTGPAAQYF.

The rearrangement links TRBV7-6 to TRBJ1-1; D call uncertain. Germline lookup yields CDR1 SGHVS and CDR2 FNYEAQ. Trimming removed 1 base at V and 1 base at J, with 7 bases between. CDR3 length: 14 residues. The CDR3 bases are TGTGCCAGCAGCTTAGGGACGTCGAACACTGAAGCTTTCTTT. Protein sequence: CASSLGTSNTEAFF.

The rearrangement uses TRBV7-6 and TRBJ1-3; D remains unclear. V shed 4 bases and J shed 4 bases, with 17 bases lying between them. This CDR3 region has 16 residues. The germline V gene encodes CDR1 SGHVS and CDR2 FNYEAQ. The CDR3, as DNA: TGTGCCAGCAGCTCCGGCGGCGCGTTGTGGGGAAACACCATATATTTT. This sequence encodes CASSSGGALWGNTIYF.

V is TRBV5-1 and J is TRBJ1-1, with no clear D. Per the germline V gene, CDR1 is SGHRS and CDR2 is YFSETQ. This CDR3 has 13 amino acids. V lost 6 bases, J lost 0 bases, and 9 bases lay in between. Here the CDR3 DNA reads TGCGCCAGCAATGAGGGAATGAACACTGAAGCTTTCTTT. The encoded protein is CASNEGMNTEAFF.

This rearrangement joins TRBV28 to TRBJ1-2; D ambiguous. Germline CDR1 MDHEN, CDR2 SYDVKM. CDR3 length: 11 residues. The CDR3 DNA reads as TGTGGCGTCGGGCTAGACTATGGCTACACCTTC. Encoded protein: CGVGLDYGYTF.

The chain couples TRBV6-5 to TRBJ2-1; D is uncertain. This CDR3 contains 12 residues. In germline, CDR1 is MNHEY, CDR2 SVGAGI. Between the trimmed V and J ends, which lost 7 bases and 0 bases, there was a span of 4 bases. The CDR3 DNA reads TGTGCCAGCACACACTCCTACAATGAGCAGTTCTTC. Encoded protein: CASTHSYNEQFF.

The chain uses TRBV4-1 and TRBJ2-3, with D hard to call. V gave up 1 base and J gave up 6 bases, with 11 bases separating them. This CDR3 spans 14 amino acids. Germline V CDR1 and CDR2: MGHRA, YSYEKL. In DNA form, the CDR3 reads TGCGCCAGCAGCCAAGTCCCATCTGGGGATACGCAGTATTTT. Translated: CASSQVPSGDTQYF.

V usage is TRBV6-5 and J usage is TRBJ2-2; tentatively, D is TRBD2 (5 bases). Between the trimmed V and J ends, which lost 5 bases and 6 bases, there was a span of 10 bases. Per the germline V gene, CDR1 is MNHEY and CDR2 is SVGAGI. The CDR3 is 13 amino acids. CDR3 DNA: TGTGCCAGCAGTCAATCGGGATCCGGGGAGCTGTTTTTT. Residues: CASSQSGSGELFF.

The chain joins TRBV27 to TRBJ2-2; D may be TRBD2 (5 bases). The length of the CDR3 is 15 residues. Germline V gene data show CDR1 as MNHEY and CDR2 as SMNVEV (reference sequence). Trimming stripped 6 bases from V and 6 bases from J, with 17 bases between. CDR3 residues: CASSVRGISAGELFF. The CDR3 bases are TGTGCCAGCAGCGTCCGGGGTATAAGCGCCGGGGAGCTGTTTTTT.

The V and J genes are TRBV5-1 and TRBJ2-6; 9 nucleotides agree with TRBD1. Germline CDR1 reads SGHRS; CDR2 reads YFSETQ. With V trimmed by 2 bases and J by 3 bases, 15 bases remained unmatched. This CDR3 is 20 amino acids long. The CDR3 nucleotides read TGCGCCAGCAGCTTTAACGACAGGGGGTTTGGTAATAGTGGGGCCAACGTCCTGACTTTC. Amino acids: CASSFNDRGFGNSGANVLTF.

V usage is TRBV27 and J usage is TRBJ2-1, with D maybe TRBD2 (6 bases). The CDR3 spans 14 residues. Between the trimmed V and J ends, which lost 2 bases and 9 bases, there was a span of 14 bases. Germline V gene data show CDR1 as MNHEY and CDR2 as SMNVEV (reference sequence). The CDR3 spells CASSLSLLAGEQFF. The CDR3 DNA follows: TGTGCCAGCAGTTTAAGTCTACTAGCAGGTGAGCAGTTCTTC.

The CDR3 nucleotides are TGCGCCAGCAGCTTGGTGGTAGCGGCGGATGAGCAGTTCTTC. This codes for CASSLVVAADEQFF. The J gene is TRBJ2-1, the V gene TRBV5-1; D is possibly TRBD2 (6 bases). V lost 0 bases and J lost 8, with 12 bases in between. This CDR3 contains 14 residues. The germline CDR1 and CDR2 sequences are SGHRS and YFSETQ.

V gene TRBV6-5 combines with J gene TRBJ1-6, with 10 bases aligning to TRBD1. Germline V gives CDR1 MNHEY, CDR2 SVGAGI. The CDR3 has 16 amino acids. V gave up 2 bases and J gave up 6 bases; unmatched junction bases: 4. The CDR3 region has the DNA TGTGCCAGCAGTTACCGGGACAGGGGACTTAATTCACCCCTCCACTTT. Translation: CASSYRDRGLNSPLHF.

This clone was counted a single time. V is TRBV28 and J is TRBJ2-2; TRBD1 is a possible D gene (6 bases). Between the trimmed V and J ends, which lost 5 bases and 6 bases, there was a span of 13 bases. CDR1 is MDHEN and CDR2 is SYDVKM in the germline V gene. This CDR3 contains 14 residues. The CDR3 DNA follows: TGTGCCAGCAGTGCAACAGGGTGGGCCGGGGAGCTGTTTTTT. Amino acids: CASSATGWAGELFF.

The CDR3 nucleotides read TGTGCCAGCAGTTTAACCGGGACAGATACGCAGTATTTT. This translates into CASSLTGTDTQYF. The chain couples TRBV12-3 or TRBV12-4 to TRBJ2-3; D gene unclear. The CDR3 is made up of 13 amino acids. Trimming took off 2 bases at V and 3 bases at J, with 6 bases between the two ends.

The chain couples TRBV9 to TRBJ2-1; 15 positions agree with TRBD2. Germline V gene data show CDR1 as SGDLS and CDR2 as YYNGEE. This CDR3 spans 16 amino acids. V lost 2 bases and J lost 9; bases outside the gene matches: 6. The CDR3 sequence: CASSVRTSGRAGEQFF. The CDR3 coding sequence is TGTGCCAGCAGCGTCAGGACTAGCGGGAGGGCCGGTGAGCAGTTCTTC.

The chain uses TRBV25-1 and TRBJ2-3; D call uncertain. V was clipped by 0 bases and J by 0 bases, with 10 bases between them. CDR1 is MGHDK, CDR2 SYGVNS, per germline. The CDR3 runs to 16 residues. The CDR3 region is CASSEYRSTSTDTQYF. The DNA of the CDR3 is TGTGCCAGCAGTGAATATCGTAGTACTAGCACAGATACGCAGTATTTT.

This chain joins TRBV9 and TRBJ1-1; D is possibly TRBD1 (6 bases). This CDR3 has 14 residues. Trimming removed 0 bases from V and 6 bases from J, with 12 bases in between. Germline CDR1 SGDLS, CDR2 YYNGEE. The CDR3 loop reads CASSVDRVSPEAFF. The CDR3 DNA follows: TGTGCCAGCAGCGTAGACAGGGTAAGCCCTGAAGCTTTCTTT.

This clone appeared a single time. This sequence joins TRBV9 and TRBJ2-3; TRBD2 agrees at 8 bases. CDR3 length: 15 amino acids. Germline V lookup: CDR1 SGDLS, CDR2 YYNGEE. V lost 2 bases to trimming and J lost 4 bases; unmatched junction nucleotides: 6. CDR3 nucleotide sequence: TGTGCCAGCAGCGTTAGCGGGACGCGGGCAGATACGCAGTATTTT. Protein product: CASSVSGTRADTQYF. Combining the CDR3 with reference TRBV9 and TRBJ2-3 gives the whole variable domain DSGVTQTPKHLITATGQRVTLRCSPRSGDLSVYWYQQSLDQGLQFLIQYYNGEERAKGNILERFSAQQFPDLHSELNLSSLELGDSALYFCASSVSGTRADTQYFGPGTRLTVL.

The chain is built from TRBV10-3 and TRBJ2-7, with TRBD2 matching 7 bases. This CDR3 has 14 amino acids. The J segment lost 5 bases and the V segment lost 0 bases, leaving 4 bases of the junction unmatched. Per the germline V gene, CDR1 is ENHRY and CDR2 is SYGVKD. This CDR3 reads CAISESGLVHEQYV. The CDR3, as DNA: TGTGCCATCAGTGAGTCAGGACTAGTCCACGAGCAGTACGTC.

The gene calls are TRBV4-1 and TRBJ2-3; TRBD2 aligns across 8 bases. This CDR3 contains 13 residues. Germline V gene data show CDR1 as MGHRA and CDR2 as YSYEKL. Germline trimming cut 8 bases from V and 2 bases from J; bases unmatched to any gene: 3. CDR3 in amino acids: CASGLATTDTQYF. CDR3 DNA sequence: TGCGCCAGCGGACTAGCAACCACAGATACGCAGTATTTT.

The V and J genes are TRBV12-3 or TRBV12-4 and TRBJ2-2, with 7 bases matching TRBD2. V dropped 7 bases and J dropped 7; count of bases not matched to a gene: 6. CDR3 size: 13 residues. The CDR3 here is CASTHPGGGELFF. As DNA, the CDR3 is TGTGCCAGCACCCACCCGGGGGGCGGGGAGCTGTTTTTT.

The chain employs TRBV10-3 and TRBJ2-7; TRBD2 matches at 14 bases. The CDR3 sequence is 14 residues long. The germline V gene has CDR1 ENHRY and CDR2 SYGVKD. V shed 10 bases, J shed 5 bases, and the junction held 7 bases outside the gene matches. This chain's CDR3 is CASSGLAGAHEQYF. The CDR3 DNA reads TGTGCCAGCTCGGGACTAGCGGGAGCTCACGAGCAGTACTTC.

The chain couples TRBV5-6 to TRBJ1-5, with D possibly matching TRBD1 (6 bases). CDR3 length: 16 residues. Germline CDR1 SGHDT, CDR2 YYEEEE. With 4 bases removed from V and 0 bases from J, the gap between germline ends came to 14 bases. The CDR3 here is CASSTRTGNSNQPQHF. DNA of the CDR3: TGTGCCAGCAGCACCCGAACAGGGAATAGCAATCAGCCCCAGCATTTT.

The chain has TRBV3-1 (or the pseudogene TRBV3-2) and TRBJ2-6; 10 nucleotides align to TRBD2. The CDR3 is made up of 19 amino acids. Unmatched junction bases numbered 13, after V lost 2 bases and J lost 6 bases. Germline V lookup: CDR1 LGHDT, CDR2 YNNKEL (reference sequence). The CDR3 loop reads CASSQRGSGRVTPANVLTF. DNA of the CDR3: TGTGCCAGCAGCCAAAGGGGCAGCGGGAGGGTCACCCCGGCCAACGTCCTGACTTTC.

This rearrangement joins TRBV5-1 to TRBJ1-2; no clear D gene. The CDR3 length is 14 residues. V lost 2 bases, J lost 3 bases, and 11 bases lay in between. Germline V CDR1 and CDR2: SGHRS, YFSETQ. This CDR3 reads CASSLVREDYGYTF. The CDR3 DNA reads TGCGCCAGCAGCTTAGTGAGAGAGGACTATGGCTACACCTTC. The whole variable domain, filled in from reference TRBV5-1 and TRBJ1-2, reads KAGVTQTPRYLIKTRGQQVTLSCSPISGHRSVSWYQQTPGQGLQFLFEYFSETQRNKGNFPGRFSGRQFSNSRSEMNVSTLELGDSALYLCASSLVREDYGYTFGSGTRLTVV.

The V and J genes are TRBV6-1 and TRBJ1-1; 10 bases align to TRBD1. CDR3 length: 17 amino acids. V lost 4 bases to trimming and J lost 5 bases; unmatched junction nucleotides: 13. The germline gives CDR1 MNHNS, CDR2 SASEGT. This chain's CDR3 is CASSALTGGAGGTEAFF. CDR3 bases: TGTGCCAGCAGTGCCTTGACAGGGGGCGCAGGAGGAACTGAAGCTTTCTTT.

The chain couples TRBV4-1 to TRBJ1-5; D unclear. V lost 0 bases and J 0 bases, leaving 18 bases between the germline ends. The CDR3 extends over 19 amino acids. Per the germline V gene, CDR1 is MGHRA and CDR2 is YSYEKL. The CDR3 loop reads CASSQDRKEPDYSNQPQHF. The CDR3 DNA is TGCGCCAGCAGCCAAGATCGTAAGGAGCCAGATTATAGCAATCAGCCCCAGCATTTT.

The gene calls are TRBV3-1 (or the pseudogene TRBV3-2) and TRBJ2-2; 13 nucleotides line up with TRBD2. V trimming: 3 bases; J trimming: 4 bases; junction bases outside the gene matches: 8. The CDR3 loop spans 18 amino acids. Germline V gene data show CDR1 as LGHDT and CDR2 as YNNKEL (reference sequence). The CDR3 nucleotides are TGTGCCAGCAGCCACACTAGCGGGAGGGCCGGGGGCACCGGGGAGCTGTTTTTT. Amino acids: CASSHTSGRAGGTGELFF.